There are many counts of the clone carrying this TCR beta chain. Its antigen is as yet unknown. The data derive from a study of regulatory T cells in long-lasting Graves disease. Study-wide points: Exclusively peripheral blood, rather than thyroid tissue, was studied.

The germline V and J ends were trimmed by 0 bases and 2 bases, with 14 bases remaining between them. The CDR3 loop spans 16 amino acids. Germline values: CDR1 SGHRS, CDR2 YFSETQ. The authors built TCR beta libraries using iRepertoire HTBI primers and Arm-PCR of CDR3 regions. Each CDR3 protein is one row after TCRdb ran MiXCR on the multiplex PCR reads. The table includes about 500,000 distinct CDR3 sequences, 15% to 20% detected once. The time point: newly diagnosed GD, antithyroid drugs for less than 3 months. The TCR library was made from RNA extracted from PBMCs. The data also belong to a second study, concerning T cells in Graves' hyperthyroidism and ophthalmopathy. Per that study: Diagnosis of hyperthyroidism was new in patients aged 18 to 65, and its duration was under 2 months. Pregnant or lactating patients were excluded, as were those with uncontrolled infection or other autoimmune disease. Ophthalmopathy was distinguished from stable hyperthyroidism by 13 V-J signatures.

This clonotype was sampled from a man aged 40-49 years with Graves disease. The V gene is TRBV5-1, the J gene TRBJ1-1; D is ambiguous. This material consisted of peripheral blood mononuclear cells (PBMCs), taken at new diagnosis, from a patient treated with antithyroid drugs. The CDR3 sequence is CASSLGRGGGNTEAFF. In DNA, the CDR3 is TGCGCCAGCAGCTTGGGGCGGGGAGGAGGCAACACTGAAGCTTTCTTT.